The rows below give T cell receptor beta chains drawn from one sample of a study of blood T cell repertoires in COVID-19. Libraries were prepared by immunoSEQ multiplex PCR; TCRdb keeps only in-frame clonotypes and omits some of them. Among some 200,000 clones, roughly nine tenths were seen once, and the ten largest hold 3% to 3.5%. Sequenced material: PBMCs or T cells enriched from blood (not recorded which). The receptor set was obtained from a woman in her late teens or twenties in a cohort exposed to, infected with or recovered from COVID-19 (not recorded which). The CDR3 runs from the conserved cysteine through the conserved F or W. D genes are given only for firm matches. Size values are once, few and many counts, or a class for expanded clones, and some rows have none.

V: TRBV2; J: TRBJ1-3; D: NA; size: NA; DNA: TGTGCCAGCAGAGCTACAGGGACTGGAAACACCATATATTTT; CDR3: CASRATGTGNTIYF
V: TRBV7-6; J: TRBJ2-5; D: NA; size: NA; DNA: TGTGCCAGCAGCTTAGCGGCTCACAAAATATCCACCCAAGAGACCCAGTACTTC; CDR3: CASSLAAHKISTQETQYF
V: TRBV6-5; J: TRBJ1-2; D: TRBD1; size: NA; DNA: TGTGCCAGCAGGGGGGACAGGGCGGATGGCTACACCTTC; CDR3: CASRGDRADGYTF
V: TRBV27; J: TRBJ2-7; D: TRBD2; size: NA; DNA: TGTGCCAGCAGTTTATCGGACCCTCTTACTAGCGAATACGAGCAGTACTTC; CDR3: CASSLSDPLTSEYEQYF
V: TRBV10-2; J: TRBJ2-1; D: TRBD1; size: NA; DNA: TGCGCCAGCGGGATGGGACAGGGGTCGAATGAGCAGTTCTTC; CDR3: CASGMGQGSNEQFF
V: TRBV7-9; J: TRBJ1-3; D: NA; size: few; DNA: TGTGCCAGCAGCCGCATGGGGGGAGGTGGAAACACCATATATTTT; CDR3: CASSRMGGGGNTIYF
V: TRBV11-2; J: TRBJ2-7; D: NA; size: NA; DNA: TGTGCCAGCACCTTGAGCGGAGCCTACGAGCAGTACTTC; CDR3: CASTLSGAYEQYF
V: TRBV28; J: TRBJ2-2; D: TRBD1; size: once; DNA: TGTGCCAGCAGTTTAGGAGGCAGGGGGCGGACCGGGGAGCTGTTTTTT; CDR3: CASSLGGRGRTGELFF
V: TRBV5-1; J: TRBJ1-4; D: NA; size: NA; DNA: TGCGCCAGCAGCCGAACAGCGGGTGAAAAACTGTTTTTT; CDR3: CASSRTAGEKLFF
V: TRBV5-4; J: TRBJ1-2; D: TRBD1; size: NA; DNA: TGTGCCAGCAGCTTACTACAGGGGCCCTATGGCTACACCTTC; CDR3: CASSLLQGPYGYTF
V: TRBV11-3; J: TRBJ2-2; D: NA; size: NA; DNA: TGTGCCAGCGGGGAGGCCGGGGGCACCGGGGAGCTGTTTTTT; CDR3: CASGEAGGTGELFF
V: TRBV6-5; J: TRBJ2-7; D: NA; size: NA; DNA: TGTGCCAGCGATGACAACCCGGGCCTAGGGGACGAGCAGTACTTC; CDR3: CASDDNPGLGDEQYF
V: TRBV7-9; J: TRBJ2-3; D: TRBD2; size: once; DNA: TGTGCCAGCAGCTCGACTAGCGGGGGGAAGTATTTT; CDR3: CASSSTSGGKYF
V: TRBV5-6; J: TRBJ2-6; D: NA; size: NA; DNA: TGTGCCAGCAGTCGGGATATGGGCTCTGGGGCCAACGTCCTGACTTTC; CDR3: CASSRDMGSGANVLTF
V: TRBV5-4; J: TRBJ2-3; D: TRBD1; size: NA; DNA: TGTGCCAGCAGCCCCCGACAGGGTGAGGGAGATACGCAGTATTTT; CDR3: CASSPRQGEGDTQYF
V: TRBV2; J: TRBJ2-2; D: NA; size: NA; DNA: TGTGCCAGCAGTGAACTAGGACAGATCAACACCGGGGAGCTGTTTTTT; CDR3: CASSELGQINTGELFF
V: TRBV4-1; J: TRBJ2-3; D: TRBD2; size: once; DNA: TGCGCCAGCAGCCATCTAGCGGCCCCGGGCCCAGATACGCAGTATTTT; CDR3: CASSHLAAPGPDTQYF
V: TRBV3-1/TRBV3-2; J: TRBJ2-5; D: TRBD2; size: once; DNA: TGTGCCAGCAGCCTGAGACTAGCGGTCCAAGAGACCCAGTACTTC; CDR3: CASSLRLAVQETQYF
V: TRBV19; J: TRBJ1-2; D: TRBD1; size: NA; DNA: TGTGCCACCCTAGACAGGGTACGAGGCTACACCTTC; CDR3: CATLDRVRGYTF
V: TRBV6-5; J: TRBJ1-3; D: NA; size: NA; DNA: TGTGCCAGCAGAAATGACGGAGGAGGAAACACCATATATTTT; CDR3: CASRNDGGGNTIYF
V: TRBV5-4; J: TRBJ2-3; D: NA; size: once; DNA: TGTGCCAGCAGCCCCCCTGGTTGGACTAGCACAGATACGCAGTATTTT; CDR3: CASSPPGWTSTDTQYF
V: TRBV5-1; J: TRBJ1-2; D: NA; size: NA; DNA: TGCGCCAGCAGCTTGGTACCGGGGGAGGTCTATGGCTACACCTTC; CDR3: CASSLVPGEVYGYTF
V: TRBV5-6; J: TRBJ2-7; D: NA; size: NA; DNA: TGTGCCAGCAGCTTACGCGGTACCCCCTACGAGCAGTACTTC; CDR3: CASSLRGTPYEQYF
V: TRBV7-7; J: TRBJ2-2; D: NA; size: NA; DNA: TGTGCCAGCAGCTTAGATTCCGTGAACACCGGGGAGCTGTTTTTT; CDR3: CASSLDSVNTGELFF
V: TRBV2; J: TRBJ1-2; D: TRBD1; size: NA; DNA: TGTGCCAGCAGTGAAGCGCTTCGGGACAGAAACTATGGCTACACCTTC; CDR3: CASSEALRDRNYGYTF
V: TRBV30; J: TRBJ1-5; D: TRBD1; size: NA; DNA: TGTGCCTGGAGTGTCATGACAGGGGGTAATCAGCCCCAGCATTTT; CDR3: CAWSVMTGGNQPQHF
V: TRBV29-1; J: TRBJ2-5; D: NA; size: NA; DNA: TGCAGCGTTGGGGGGGAAATGGAGACCCAGTACTTC; CDR3: CSVGGEMETQYF
V: TRBV28; J: TRBJ2-1; D: TRBD2; size: few; DNA: TGTGCCAGCAGTGTGACTAGCGGGGGTCACAATGAGCAGTTCTTC; CDR3: CASSVTSGGHNEQFF
V: TRBV6-2/TRBV6-3; J: TRBJ2-2; D: TRBD2; size: many; DNA: TGTGCCAGCAGCGGAACTAGCGGGAGGCCCGGGGGGCTGTTTTTT; CDR3: CASSGTSGRPGGLFF
V: TRBV6-5; J: TRBJ2-2; D: TRBD1; size: NA; DNA: TGTGCCACCCCCAGAGGGGGCTCCGGGGAGCTGTTTTTT; CDR3: CATPRGGSGELFF
V: TRBV7-7; J: TRBJ2-3; D: NA; size: NA; DNA: TGTGCCAGCAGCTTAGGAGCAGGACAGAACACAGATACGCAGTATTTT; CDR3: CASSLGAGQNTDTQYF